One and the same sample provided the 29 T cell receptor beta chains below, sequenced in a study of cytomegalovirus exposure and HLA in healthy donors. Clones were sequenced by immunoSEQ multiplex PCR, and TCRdb holds only the in-frame ones, with some missing. The table includes 220,000 or so clones, under 95% detected once. The material sequenced was PBMCs. All receptors derive from a woman in her late teens or twenties in good health and CMV-seronegative.

The J gene is TRBJ2-1, the V gene TRBV10-3; a possible D gene is TRBD2 (6 bases). V shed 3 bases and J shed 10 bases, with 10 bases lying between them. Germline V CDR1 and CDR2: ENHRY, SYGVKD. The CDR3 totals 12 residues. In DNA form, the CDR3 reads TGTGCCATCAGTGACTCGGGGGACGAGCAGTTCTTC. The encoded protein is CAISDSGDEQFF.

This clone occurred a few times. The chain carries TRBV5-6 and TRBJ2-7; 8 bases fit TRBD1. After removal of 4 bases from V and 4 bases from J, the junction contained 7 bases not matched to a gene. CDR1 is SGHDT and CDR2 is YYEEEE in the germline V gene. This CDR3 is 14 amino acids long. The CDR3 coding sequence is TGTGCCAGCAGCCACAGGACAGGGAGGTACGAGCAGTACTTC. Amino acids: CASSHRTGRYEQYF. Using reference TRBV5-6 and TRBJ2-7 for the parts outside the CDR3, the full variable domain is DAGVTQSPTHLIKTRGQQVTLRCSPKSGHDTVSWYQQALGQGPQFIFQYYEEEERQRGNFPDRFSGHQFPNYSSELNVNALLLGDSALYLCASSHRTGRYEQYFGPGTRLTVT.

V gene TRBV6-6 combines with J gene TRBJ2-7, with 9 bases lining up with TRBD1. The germline CDR1 and CDR2 sequences are MNHNY and SVGAGI (reference sequence). The CDR3 is made up of 15 amino acids. V shed 2 bases and J 3 bases; nucleotides not matched to a gene: 5. Here the CDR3 reads CASSYEDRGRYEQYF. CDR3 DNA: TGTGCCAGCAGTTACGAGGACAGGGGACGCTACGAGCAGTACTTC.

This rearrangement joins TRBV19 to TRBJ2-7, with TRBD1 as a possible D gene (5 bases). Germline CDR1 and CDR2: LNHDA and SQIVND (reference sequence). V lost 9 bases, J lost 0 bases, and 18 bases lay in between. There are 15 residues in the CDR3. The CDR3: CARFLDTVPSYEQYF. In DNA form, the CDR3 reads TGTGCCAGATTCCTGGACACTGTCCCCTCCTACGAGCAGTACTTC. The full variable domain, its missing parts supplied by reference TRBV19 and TRBJ2-7, is DGGITQSPKYLFRKEGQNVTLSCEQNLNHDAMYWYRQDPGQGLRLIYYSQIVNDFQKGDIAEGYSVSREKKESFPLTVTSAQKNPTAFYLCARFLDTVPSYEQYFGPGTRLTVT.

The chain uses TRBV4-1 and TRBJ2-5, with 11 bases fitting TRBD2. Looked up from germline, CDR1 is MGHRA and CDR2 is YSYEKL. V dropped 1 base and J dropped 5; count of bases not matched to a gene: 9. The CDR3 spans 17 residues. The CDR3 sequence is CASSQGGTSGSAETQYF. CDR3 coding DNA: TGCGCCAGCAGCCAAGGGGGAACTAGCGGGAGTGCGGAGACCCAGTACTTC.

This clone was picked up one time. This sequence joins TRBV6-4 and TRBJ2-2, with 7 bases fitting TRBD1. CDR3 size: 14 residues. Germline V gene sequence: CDR1 MRHNA, CDR2 SNTAGT. The V gene end was trimmed by 4 bases and the J gene end by 6 bases; junction bases not matched to a gene: 5. The CDR3 sequence: CASSADRVAGELFF. The CDR3 nucleotides are TGTGCCAGCAGTGCAGACAGGGTTGCCGGGGAGCTGTTTTTT.

The V call is TRBV10-1, the J call TRBJ2-1; the match to TRBD2 covers 10 bases. This CDR3 is built from 17 residues. Germline values: CDR1 WNHNN, CDR2 SYGVQD (reference sequence). After removal of 0 bases from V and 8 bases from J, the junction contained 10 bases not matched to a gene. CDR3 in DNA: TGCGCCAGCAGTGAGTCGCCTAGCGGGAGTCTTATCGATGAGCAGTTCTTC. Translating gives CASSESPSGSLIDEQFF.

The chain links TRBV10-3 to TRBJ2-7; D is unclear. The length of the CDR3 is 12 residues. Trimming left V 2 bases short and J 5 bases short, with 7 bases between. Germline CDR1 is ENHRY and CDR2 is SYGVKD. The CDR3 bases are TGTGCCATCAGTGAGATCTTCGACGAGCAGTACTTC. This encodes CAISEIFDEQYF.

The rearrangement uses TRBV7-9 and TRBJ1-5, with TRBD1 matching over 7 bases. Trimming removed 2 bases from V and 2 bases from J; junction bases left unmatched: 6. Germline CDR1 SEHNR, CDR2 FQNEAQ (reference sequence). The length of the CDR3 is 16 residues. The CDR3 here is CASSLPGQRGNQPQHF. The CDR3 bases are TGTGCCAGCAGCTTACCGGGACAGAGGGGCAATCAGCCCCAGCATTTT.

This clone was detected once. The chain combines TRBV13 with TRBJ2-7; 7 bases align to TRBD2. Germline loops: CDR1 PRHDT, CDR2 FYEKMQ (reference sequence). V shed 4 bases, J shed 3 bases, and the junction held 18 bases outside the gene matches. This CDR3 is 18 amino acids long. The CDR3, as DNA: TGTGCCAGCAGCTCCCCGAGGGAGCGGGATTCCCTTGTCTACGAGCAGTACTTC. Residues: CASSSPRERDSLVYEQYF.

This clone has just one count. The CDR3 nucleotides are TGTGCCAGCAGCCCTGAAGGACTAGCGGGAGACGAGCAGTACTTC. Residues: CASSPEGLAGDEQYF. The V and J genes are TRBV5-4 and TRBJ2-7; 13 bases are a match to TRBD2. Per the germline V gene, CDR1 is SGHNT and CDR2 is YYREEE (reference sequence). The CDR3 totals 15 residues. With V trimmed by 4 bases and J by 5 bases, 6 bases remained unmatched.

The V gene is TRBV7-9, the J gene TRBJ1-6, with 9 bases aligning to TRBD1. Germline V gives CDR1 SEHNR, CDR2 FQNEAQ (reference sequence). Trimming cost V 6 bases and J 8 bases; bases outside gene matches: 8. This CDR3 is 15 amino acids long. In nucleotides, the CDR3 is TGTGCCAGCAGTTATACAGGGGGCCGGGATTCACCCCTCCACTTT. The encoded protein is CASSYTGGRDSPLHF.

This clone showed up just once. DNA of the CDR3: TGTGCCAGCAGCCTCCGCGGGCAGCCCCAGCATTTT. It codes for CASSLRGQPQHF. The chain links TRBV5-8 to TRBJ1-5; D remains unclear. This CDR3 comprises 12 residues. The germline gives CDR1 SGHTS, CDR2 YDEGEE. Deletions cut 4 bases from V and 7 bases from J, with 9 bases between.

The chain uses TRBV13 and TRBJ2-7; TRBD2 aligns across 9 bases. CDR1 is PRHDT and CDR2 is FYEKMQ in the germline V gene (reference sequence). V trimming: 0 bases; J trimming: 4 bases; junction bases outside the gene matches: 7. The CDR3 is 16 amino acids. The CDR3 DNA sequence: TGTGCCAGCAGCTTAGGCCGGAGCGGGAGGTTTTACGAGCAGTACTTC. Translation: CASSLGRSGRFYEQYF.

The DNA of the CDR3 is TGTGCCAGCCGGCGGGCGGGGGATGCGGGAGGGATAAATGAGCAGTTCTTC. Encoded protein: CASRRAGDAGGINEQFF. The gene calls are TRBV27 and TRBJ2-1, with 9 bases lining up with TRBD2. Germline V lookup: CDR1 MNHEY, CDR2 SMNVEV (reference sequence). The CDR3 sequence is 17 residues long. The V and J ends lost 8 bases and 7 bases, in that order; junction bases with no gene match: 18.

The rearrangement uses TRBV5-6 and TRBJ2-4; maybe TRBD1 (5 bases). The germline V and J ends were trimmed by 4 bases and 3 bases, with 17 bases remaining between them. CDR3 length equals 16 residues. Germline values: CDR1 SGHDT, CDR2 YYEEEE. Here the CDR3 DNA reads TGTGCCAGCAGCCCCCCGTCCAGGGCAGGCAAAAACATTCAGTACTTC. It encodes CASSPPSRAGKNIQYF.

The chain employs TRBV30 and TRBJ2-1, with 8 bases matching TRBD1. With 3 bases clipped from V and 10 bases from J, the junction kept 14 bases outside the gene matches. Germline assignment: CDR1 GTSNPN and CDR2 SVGIG (reference sequence). The CDR3 loop spans 15 amino acids. Here the CDR3 DNA reads TGTGCCTGGAGCAGGAGGACAGGGTTGTTTCGGGAGCAGTTCTTC. Protein sequence: CAWSRRTGLFREQFF. Looking up the rest from reference TRBV30 and TRBJ2-1 gives the full variable domain: SQTIHQWPATLVQPVGSPLSLECTVEGTSNPNLYWYRQAAGRGLQLLFYSVGIGQISSEVPQNLSASRPQDRQFILSSKKLLLSDSGFYLCAWSRRTGLFREQFFGPGTRLTVL.

The V and J genes are TRBV9 and TRBJ2-5; D unresolved. Per the germline V gene, CDR1 is SGDLS and CDR2 is YYNGEE. The CDR3 sequence is 16 residues long. The V end lost 0 bases, the J end lost 2 bases, and 14 bases lay between the germline ends. Here the CDR3 DNA reads TGTGCCAGCAGCGTAGAATCCTGGGCCTATCAAGAGACCCAGTACTTC. This gives the protein CASSVESWAYQETQYF.

This chain connects TRBV28 to TRBJ1-1; 7 nucleotides agree with TRBD1. This CDR3 spans 14 amino acids. The germline CDR1 and CDR2 sequences are MDHEN and SYDVKM. Germline trimming cut 4 bases from V and 1 base from J; bases unmatched to any gene: 3. The CDR3 DNA reads as TGTGCCAGCAGTTCAGGGACAGAGAACACTGAAGCTTTCTTT. It specifies CASSSGTENTEAFF.

The chain links TRBV27 to TRBJ1-5; 8 bases match TRBD1. Unmatched junction bases numbered 7, after V lost 6 bases and J lost 6 bases. CDR1 is MNHEY and CDR2 is SMNVEV in the germline V gene (reference sequence). CDR3 size: 14 residues. The CDR3 spells CASSTRGTGQPQHF. CDR3 nucleotide sequence: TGTGCCAGCAGCACGCGGGGGACAGGTCAGCCCCAGCATTTT.

The chain carries TRBV19 and TRBJ1-1, with D possibly TRBD1 on 5 matching bases. V was cut by 6 bases and J by 4 bases, with 12 bases left in between. Germline loops: CDR1 LNHDA, CDR2 SQIVND (reference sequence). The CDR3 has 13 amino acids. The CDR3 loop reads CASRPDQGTEAFF. In nucleotides, the CDR3 is TGTGCCAGTAGACCCGATCAGGGCACTGAAGCTTTCTTT.

The chain links TRBV4-2 to TRBJ2-2; weak D call: TRBD2 (5 bases). The CDR3 spans 17 residues. Germline CDR1 and CDR2: LGHNA and YNFKEQ. V lost 0 bases and J 7 bases, leaving 18 bases between the germline ends. The CDR3 sequence is CASSQDSGVGGGGELFF. In nucleotides, the CDR3 is TGTGCCAGCAGCCAAGATTCGGGCGTTGGCGGAGGCGGGGAGCTGTTTTTT.

The J gene is TRBJ1-5, the V gene TRBV28; no reliable D call. CDR1 is MDHEN and CDR2 is SYDVKM in the germline V gene. This CDR3 is built from 13 residues. Between the trimmed V and J ends, which lost 3 bases and 0 bases, there was a span of 3 bases. The CDR3 bases are TGTGCCAGCAGTTTTTATAGCAATCAGCCCCAGCATTTT. Protein sequence: CASSFYSNQPQHF.

The rearrangement links TRBV7-8 to TRBJ1-6; 8 bases align to TRBD1. V lost 6 bases to trimming and J lost 9 bases; unmatched junction nucleotides: 10. CDR1 is SGHVS, CDR2 FQNEAQ, per germline. This CDR3 has 15 residues. CDR3 residues: CASSLRDTGGSPLHF. In DNA, the CDR3 is TGTGCCAGCAGTCTCCGGGATACAGGGGGTTCACCCCTCCACTTT.

V usage is TRBV6-5 and J usage is TRBJ1-2, with a tentative D call TRBD1 (5 bases). The CDR3 spans 13 residues. V was trimmed by 6 bases and J by 2 bases, leaving 10 bases between them. The germline V gene encodes CDR1 MNHEY and CDR2 SVGAGI. CDR3 sequence: CASRDDSNYGYTF. The CDR3 region has the DNA TGTGCCAGCAGAGATGACAGCAACTATGGCTACACCTTC.

The V call is TRBV18, the J call TRBJ2-5; TRBD1 might be the D (5 bases). CDR3 length: 16 amino acids. Per germline, CDR1 KGHSH and CDR2 LQKENI. V was cut by 4 bases and J by 5 bases, with 20 bases left in between. CDR3 protein: CASSRGFGPSRETQYF. For the CDR3, the DNA is TGTGCCAGCTCACGGGGCTTCGGGCCCAGCAGGGAGACCCAGTACTTC.

J is TRBJ2-7 and V is TRBV30; no reliable D call. V lost 0 bases and J 0 bases, leaving 12 bases between the germline ends. From germline, CDR1 is GTSNPN and CDR2 SVGIG (reference sequence). This CDR3 contains 15 residues. CDR3 sequence: CAWSVNSVSSYEQYF. Written as DNA, the CDR3 is TGTGCCTGGAGTGTTAACAGTGTCAGCTCCTACGAGCAGTACTTC.

The rearrangement uses TRBV27 and TRBJ2-1; 7 bases match TRBD2. Germline V gene sequence: CDR1 MNHEY, CDR2 SMNVEV (reference sequence). V trimming: 11 bases; J trimming: 8 bases; junction bases outside the gene matches: 9. The CDR3 contains 12 residues. CDR3 residues: CASSGGFDEQFF. The CDR3 coding sequence is TGTGCCTCTAGCGGTGGATTCGATGAGCAGTTCTTC.

The chain joins TRBV10-3 to TRBJ1-6; D possibly corresponds to TRBD1 (6 bases). The CDR3 totals 14 residues. Germline V gene lookup returns CDR1 ENHRY and CDR2 SYGVKD. Trimming cost V 3 bases and J 9 bases, with 12 bases left between them. CDR3 loop: CAISETTGASPLHF. The CDR3 region has the DNA TGTGCCATCAGTGAAACGACAGGTGCTTCACCCCTCCACTTT.